This record covers a single TCR beta chain. The antigen is not known. Sequencing was performed with immunoSEQ multiplex PCR; in TCRdb, only in-frame clones are kept and a portion is missing. The sample includes roughly 35,000 clones, over 75% of them seen just once. The CDR3 contains 15 residues. The germline V gene encodes CDR1 SGHVS and CDR2 FQNEAQ. Unmatched junction bases numbered 5, after V lost 5 bases and J lost 3 bases. This sample stems from a study of T cell responses to AZD1222 COVID-19 vaccine. General study points: Baseline antibody screening turned up just a handful of seropositive AZD1222 recipients. Per reports, nearly half of all spike-specific TCRs target regions that are unmutated in variants.

Sequenced here: peripheral blood, sampled 28 days after the second AZD1222 dose. The chain carries TRBV7-8 and TRBJ2-7; 12 bases match TRBD2. This TCR came from an adult who received the AZD1222 COVID-19 vaccine. CDR3 coding DNA: TGTGCCAGCAGCGAAGGACTAGCGGGACTCTACGAGCAGTACTTC. Encoded protein: CASSEGLAGLYEQYF.